This T cell receptor (beta chain) was captured by sequencing in a study of T-cell memory formation after mild COVID-19. Study-wide context: Each donor largely had its own TCR clusters.

The CDR3 extends over 16 amino acids. Using its own MiXCR run on the 5' RACE reads, TCRdb lists one record per CDR3 protein. The repertoire holds 300,000 to 400,000 distinct CDR3 sequences, with under 15% as singletons. Sequences were obtained from PBMCs or a T cell subset sorted from them (not recorded which). This receptor was obtained from a man aged 18 to 29 who had mild COVID-19 (a few samples of this study predate the infection). Cell type and time point are not known. This rearrangement joins TRBV21-1 to TRBJ1-1; the DNA was not used to check the table's D call, TRBD1. TRBV21-1 is a known pseudogene. CDR3 loop: CASSIKWDRGYTEAFF. The CDR3 DNA follows: TGTGCCAGCAGCATTAAATGGGACAGGGGATATACTGAAGCTTTCTTT.